The T cell receptor beta chain under discussion was sequenced for a study of T cell repertoires in cytomegalovirus infection. Study as a whole: CMV epitopes, recently identified HLA-C-restricted and well-studied HLA-B-restricted, were used. Public TCR beta signature analysis indicated the presence of both CMV infection and matching HLA type. General observations from the study: The ex vivo response showed dominance by HLA-C-restricted CMV-specific TCR beta clonotypes. Adding up the frequency of public TCR beta families identified people who carried CMV plus the relevant HLA.

TCRdb re-called the reads with MiXCR, one entry per CDR3 protein. The profile shows almost 90,000 distinct CDR3 sequences, roughly 29% of them singletons. This clonotype was detected many times. Its antigen remains unknown. This CDR3 spans 18 amino acids. V lost 3 bases and J 0 bases, leaving 15 bases between the germline ends. This receptor was identified in a human donor in good health (CMV status not recorded). Some clones in this sample may be carry-over from other donors' samples. The chain links TRBV12-3 or TRBV12-4 to TRBJ2-6; unclear D gene. The specimen was CD8+ T cells from cultured PBMCs, collected from culture after CMV antigen stimulation. This CDR3 is CASSFSRLASSGANVLTF. CDR3 sequence (DNA): TGTGCCAGCAGTTTTAGTCGGTTAGCCTCCTCTGGGGCCAACGTCCTGACTTTC.